The clone carrying this T cell receptor beta chain showed up just a few times. The antigen is unknown. The lymph nodes were axillary draining lymph nodes from breast cancer patients. In germline, CDR1 is MNHNS, CDR2 SASEGT. V dropped 4 bases and J dropped 7; count of bases not matched to a gene: 11. This CDR3 comprises 17 residues. The data were obtained in a study of breast tumors, draining lymph nodes, adjacent tissues. Study-level results: Luminal-like breast cancer showed significantly higher tumor–nontumor repertoire similarity than basal-like.

From the multiplex PCR reads, TCRdb called clonotypes with MiXCR, one entry per CDR3 protein. The sample includes some 230,000 distinct CDR3 sequences, nearly 35% of them seen just once. The sequence derives from a female donor with breast cancer. Some clones in this sample may be carry-over from other donors' samples. The sequenced sample consisted of axillary lymph node tissue. This chain uses TRBV6-1 with TRBJ2-1; 12 nucleotides agree with TRBD2. The CDR3 DNA reads TGTGCCAGCAGTGGGACTAGCGGGATTAGGAATAGGAATGAGCAGTTCTTC. Protein product: CASSGTSGIRNRNEQFF.